This passage covers 7 T cell receptor beta chains from one sample sequenced in a study of OX40 agonist ivuxolimab in advanced cancers. The repertoire was sequenced with immunoSEQ multiplex PCR; TCRdb's copy has only in-frame clones and lacks some. This table holds over 80,000 clones, less than 90% found once. Sequenced here: CD4+ or CD8+ T cells sorted from blood, sampled in a trial of the OX40 agonist ivuxolimab. All receptors derive from an adult with an advanced solid tumor such as melanoma, head and neck, liver or kidney cancer.

This chain uses TRBV5-1 with TRBJ1-2; TRBD1 matches at 10 bases. The CDR3 sequence is 15 residues long. V trimming: 5 bases; J trimming: 1 base; junction bases outside the gene matches: 5. From germline, CDR1 is SGHRS and CDR2 YFSETQ. The CDR3 sequence is CASRAGTGVNYGYTF. The DNA of the CDR3 is TGCGCCAGCAGGGCCGGGACAGGGGTTAACTATGGCTACACCTTC.

The chain recombines TRBV27 with TRBJ1-2; D ambiguous. The germline V gene encodes CDR1 MNHEY and CDR2 SMNVEV (reference sequence). The length of the CDR3 is 13 residues. Trimming pared 6 bases from V and 2 bases from J, leaving 10 bases between. DNA for the CDR3: TGTGCCAGCAGACGGGCGGGGAACTATGGCTACACCTTC. Protein product: CASRRAGNYGYTF.

The chain combines TRBV18 with TRBJ2-3, with unresolved D. CDR3 length equals 14 residues. Trimming removed 2 bases from V and 6 bases from J, with 12 bases in between. Germline values: CDR1 KGHSH, CDR2 LQKENI. The CDR3 region is CASSPFGGEDTQYF. The CDR3 DNA is TGTGCCAGCTCACCATTTGGCGGCGAGGATACGCAGTATTTT.

V and J are TRBV21-1 and TRBJ2-6. TRBV21-1 is shown as a pseudogene. This CDR3 contains 23 residues. CDR3 in DNA: TGTGCCAGCAGCCCCTCATGCTGGGGGATATCCCCTTATTCTCCCTCTGGGGCCAACGTCCTGACTTTC. Protein sequence: CASSPSCWGISPYSPSGANVLTF.

This chain connects TRBV4-1 to TRBJ1-4; 7 bases fit TRBD1. Germline values: CDR1 MGHRA, CDR2 YSYEKL. The CDR3 covers 17 residues. Trimming removed 0 bases from V and 4 bases from J; junction bases left unmatched: 8. This CDR3 is CASSQDWPRQGNEKLFF. As DNA, the CDR3 is TGCGCCAGCAGCCAAGATTGGCCAAGACAGGGTAATGAAAAACTGTTTTTT.

This chain links TRBV14 with TRBJ2-2, with a possible D match to TRBD1 (6 bases). The CDR3 contains 14 residues. The germline V gene encodes CDR1 SGHDN and CDR2 FVKESK. V lost 4 bases to trimming and J lost 6 bases, with 12 bases between them. The CDR3 region is CASSLLQGAGELFF. DNA for the CDR3: TGTGCCAGCAGCCTGTTACAGGGTGCCGGGGAGCTGTTTTTT.

As concerns this clone: One end of the junction is discordant with germline, which a read error may explain. The J gene is TRBJ2-7, the V gene TRBV7-7; 7 bases match TRBD1. Germline V lookup: CDR1 SSHAT, CDR2 FNYEAQ (reference sequence). This CDR3 has 13 residues. The CDR3 DNA reads TGTGCTAGCAGCTTGCAGGGGGCCTACGAGCAGTACTTC. Translation gives CASSLQGAYEQYF.